This T cell receptor (beta chain) came from a study of T cells in Graves' hyperthyroidism and ophthalmopathy. Comments on this clonotype: No antigen is known for it.

Template material for amplifying TCR beta CDR3 regions consisted of RNA transcripts. During a first-round RT-PCR of the TCR CDR3, the HTBI primer set was used. TCRdb called the multiplex PCR reads again in MiXCR, with one record for every CDR3 protein. The sample holds 700,000 or so distinct CDR3 sequences, about a sixth seen once. Newly diagnosed patients aged 18 to 65 had hyperthyroidism of under 2 months' duration. The study left out patients who had uncontrolled infection, other autoimmune disease, pregnancy or lactation. The PBMCs were sourced from fresh peripheral blood (10 ml). Findings and caveats of the study: A model of 13 V-J pairs discriminated ophthalmopathy from stable hyperthyroidism.

Sequencing was carried out using blood. The TCR originated in a man between 18 and 35 years old with Graves' hyperthyroidism.

The CDR3 reads CSVESPGLAGLTDTQYF. DNA of the CDR3: TGCAGCGTTGAGTCGCCCGGACTAGCGGGATTAACAGATACGCAGTATTTT. V usage is TRBV29-1 and J usage is TRBJ2-3; 12 bases map to TRBD2. Germline trimming cut 3 bases from V and 3 bases from J; bases unmatched to any gene: 10. CDR3 length equals 17 residues. CDR1 and CDR2 (germline): SQVTM, ANQGSEA.